The 25 T cell receptor beta chains listed next were all sequenced from one sample in a study of T cell responses to AZD1222 COVID-19 vaccine. Some clones are missing from TCRdb's copy, which holds only in-frame ones; the method was immunoSEQ multiplex PCR. The table records some 150,000 clones, 88% of them present only once. The material sequenced was peripheral blood, taken 28 days after the second dose of the MenACWY control vaccine. These receptors came from an adult who received the MenACWY meningococcal vaccine as a control.

The chain carries TRBV29-1 and TRBJ2-1; 10 positions match TRBD2. Germline CDR1 and CDR2: SQVTM and ANQGSEA. The CDR3 is 12 residues long. The CDR3 protein is CTAGGPRNEQFF. The CDR3 DNA follows: TGCACAGCGGGGGGGCCAAGGAATGAGCAGTTCTTC.

This rearrangement joins TRBV18 to TRBJ1-3; a possible D gene is TRBD1 (5 bases). Germline V gene sequence: CDR1 KGHSH, CDR2 LQKENI. The CDR3 covers 17 residues. V gave up 4 bases and J gave up 0 bases, with 16 bases separating them. Here the CDR3 reads CASSRSGLPNSGNTIYF. The CDR3, as DNA: TGTGCCAGCTCACGGTCGGGACTGCCGAACTCTGGAAACACCATATATTTT.

The chain has TRBV15 and TRBJ2-7; 10 bases agree with TRBD2. After removal of 3 bases from V and 4 bases from J, the junction contained 6 bases not matched to a gene. The CDR3 spans 15 residues. Germline V gene data show CDR1 as LNHNV and CDR2 as YYDKDF (reference sequence). This chain's CDR3 is CATSSPGTSVYEQYF. DNA of the CDR3: TGTGCCACCAGCAGCCCCGGGACTAGCGTGTACGAGCAGTACTTC.

This chain links TRBV3-1 (or the pseudogene TRBV3-2) with TRBJ2-7; TRBD2 matches at 9 bases. Germline V CDR1 and CDR2: LGHDT, YNNKEL (reference sequence). The trim removed 1 base at V and 0 bases at J, leaving 7 bases unmatched. The CDR3 has 17 residues. The CDR3, as DNA: TGTGCCAGCAGCCAAGCGGCGGGGGGGCTGGTCTCCTACGAGCAGTACTTC. Translated: CASSQAAGGLVSYEQYF.

This rearrangement joins TRBV14 to TRBJ1-3; D is ambiguous. There are 15 residues in the CDR3. Germline V gene lookup returns CDR1 SGHDN and CDR2 FVKESK. V lost 1 base, J lost 3 bases, and 10 bases lay in between. In DNA form, the CDR3 reads TGTGCCAGCAGCCAAGTTTGGGGAGGTGGAAACACCATATATTTT. Its protein product is CASSQVWGGGNTIYF.

V and J are TRBV7-2 and TRBJ2-7; D not certain. Germline CDR1 is SGHTA and CDR2 is FQGNSA. CDR3 size: 14 residues. Trimming removed 1 base at V and 1 base at J, with 8 bases between. CDR3 region: CASSLEVRSYEQYF. The CDR3 DNA reads TGTGCCAGCAGCTTAGAAGTCAGATCCTACGAGCAGTACTTC.

This chain connects TRBV2 to TRBJ2-7; D uncertain. There are 13 residues in the CDR3. Germline V gives CDR1 SNHLY, CDR2 FYNNEI. Trimming removed 6 bases from V and 0 bases from J, with 9 bases in between. The CDR3 DNA is TGTGCCAGCAGGCGCAGGAGCTCCTACGAGCAGTACTTC. Its protein product is CASRRRSSYEQYF. Based on the CDR3 plus reference TRBV2 and TRBJ2-7, the full variable domain is EPEVTQTPSHQVTQMGQEVILRCVPISNHLYFYWYRQILGQKVEFLVSFYNNEISEKSEIFDDQFSVERPDGSNFTLKIRSTKLEDSAMYFCASRRRSSYEQYFGPGTRLTVT.

V usage is TRBV19 and J usage is TRBJ2-1; either TRBD1 or TRBD2 may supply D (5 bases each). Germline CDR1 is LNHDA and CDR2 is SQIVND (reference sequence). Deletions cut 8 bases from V and 12 bases from J, with 23 bases between. The CDR3 extends over 14 amino acids. CDR3 residues: CASSNLAKGFGQFF. The CDR3, as DNA: TGTGCCAGTTCTAATCTAGCTAAGGGGTTCGGGCAGTTCTTC.

In its sample, this clone was seen a few times. The chain uses TRBV6-1 and TRBJ2-5; D remains ambiguous. The CDR3 has 13 residues. V lost 2 bases to trimming and J lost 4 bases, with 8 bases between them. Germline V lookup: CDR1 MNHNS, CDR2 SASEGT. The CDR3 DNA reads as TGTGCCAGCAGTGAAAGACTTAGAGAGACCCAGTACTTC. This translates into CASSERLRETQYF.

The rearrangement uses TRBV4-2 and TRBJ1-2; D remains ambiguous. The germline V and J ends were trimmed by 1 base and 7 bases, with 16 bases remaining between them. The germline CDR1 and CDR2 sequences are LGHNA and YNFKEQ. CDR3 length: 15 residues. In nucleotides, the CDR3 is TGTGCCAGCAGCCAAGGTTTGGAGACGGCTGGTGGCTACACCTTC. It codes for CASSQGLETAGGYTF.

The chain recombines TRBV10-3 with TRBJ2-1, with 8 nucleotides matching TRBD2. This CDR3 region has 14 residues. Germline trimming cut 4 bases from V and 6 bases from J; bases unmatched to any gene: 5. Germline V lookup: CDR1 ENHRY, CDR2 SYGVKD. The DNA for the CDR3 is TGTGCCATCAGTGCGACTAGCGCCGCCAATGAGCAGTTCTTC. It specifies CAISATSAANEQFF.

This chain links TRBV28 with TRBJ2-6; 8 bases match TRBD1. This CDR3 spans 18 amino acids. The trim removed 9 bases at V and 0 bases at J, leaving 13 bases unmatched. CDR1 is MDHEN and CDR2 is SYDVKM in the germline V gene. The CDR3 protein is CASSRWTGSSSGANVLTF. The CDR3 coding sequence is TGTGCCAGTTCTAGGTGGACAGGGTCTAGCTCTGGGGCCAACGTCCTGACTTTC.

The CDR3 region has the DNA TGTGCCAGCAGTTACCGCGGGAGTGGGGAGACCCAGTACTTC. Translating gives CASSYRGSGETQYF. This chain connects TRBV6-2 or TRBV6-3 to TRBJ2-5; 7 bases are a match to TRBD2. V lost 2 bases, J lost 5 bases, and 5 bases stayed unmatched. Germline V gene sequence: CDR1 MNHEY, CDR2 SVGEGT. The CDR3 covers 14 residues.

V usage is TRBV7-9 and J usage is TRBJ2-1; D is possibly TRBD1 or TRBD2 (8 bases each). CDR1 and CDR2 from the germline V gene are SEHNR and FQNEAQ (reference sequence). Trimming took off 10 bases at V and 6 bases at J, with 28 bases between the two ends. The CDR3 contains 17 residues. CDR3 region: CATEGPLERGTGNEQFF. In nucleotides, the CDR3 is TGTGCCACCGAGGGTCCCTTGGAGCGGGGGACAGGCAATGAGCAGTTCTTC. The full variable domain, with the rest looked up from reference TRBV7-9 and TRBJ2-1, is DTGVSQNPRHKITKRGQNVTFRCDPISEHNRLYWYRQTLGQGPEFLTYFQNEAQLEKSRLLSDRFSAERPKGSFSTLEIQRTEQGDSAMYLCATEGPLERGTGNEQFFGPGTRLTVL.

DNA of the CDR3: TGTGCCAGCAGCCCGCTGCCGGGAGCCGAGCAGTACTTC. It translates to CASSPLPGAEQYF. This rearrangement joins TRBV11-2 to TRBJ2-7; perhaps TRBD2 as D (6 bases). V dropped 5 bases and J dropped 6 bases, with 14 bases sitting between them. The CDR3 spans 13 residues. The V gene's germline CDR1 is SGHAT and CDR2 FQNNGV.

This clone came up once. The chain links TRBV29-1 to TRBJ1-2; maybe TRBD1 (6 bases). Germline V gene sequence: CDR1 SQVTM, CDR2 ANQGSEA. The V end lost 7 bases, the J end lost 4 bases, and 16 bases lay between the germline ends. There are 13 residues in the CDR3. The CDR3 region is CSASETGPYGYTF. The DNA for the CDR3 is TGCAGCGCGTCCGAGACAGGACCCTATGGCTACACCTTC.

V and J are TRBV7-9 and TRBJ2-2; unclear D gene. CDR3 length: 16 residues. CDR1 SEHNR and CDR2 FQNEAQ come from the germline V gene (reference sequence). The V and J ends lost 1 base and 0 bases respectively, with 9 bases between them. The CDR3 nucleotides are TGTGCCAGCAGCTTAGTCTCGATCTCGAACACCGGGGAGCTGTTTTTT. It yields the protein CASSLVSISNTGELFF.

The gene calls are TRBV13 and TRBJ2-6, with a tentative D call TRBD1 (6 bases). The CDR3 contains 19 residues. Germline CDR1 is PRHDT and CDR2 is FYEKMQ (reference sequence). V was clipped by 2 bases and J by 0 bases, with 17 bases between them. DNA for the CDR3: TGTGCCAGCAGCTTAAATGGGGCAGGGGCCGACTCTGGGGCCAACGTCCTGACTTTC. This sequence encodes CASSLNGAGADSGANVLTF.

The chain combines TRBV27 with TRBJ2-7, with a possible D match to TRBD2 (6 bases). Germline V CDR1 and CDR2: MNHEY, SMNVEV (reference sequence). CDR3 length: 15 amino acids. The V end was cut by 5 bases, the J end by 0 bases, with 14 bases between. DNA for the CDR3: TGTGCCAGCAGTAATCCCGGGACTGCCTCCTACGAGCAGTACTTC. The encoded protein is CASSNPGTASYEQYF.

There are a few counts of this clone. This sequence joins TRBV27 and TRBJ1-5, with a possible D match to TRBD1 (6 bases). Between the trimmed V and J ends, which lost 4 bases and 1 base, there was a span of 11 bases. The CDR3 runs 15 residues. Germline V CDR1 and CDR2: MNHEY, SMNVEV (reference sequence). The CDR3 DNA is TGTGCCAGCAGTTCCACGAGGGGGAGCAATCAGCCCCAGCATTTT. Protein sequence: CASSSTRGSNQPQHF.

V gene TRBV6-2 or TRBV6-3 combines with J gene TRBJ1-2; TRBD1 matches 7 bases. CDR3 length equals 19 residues. V dropped 0 bases and J dropped 4; count of bases not matched to a gene: 17. CDR1 MNHEY and CDR2 SVGEGT come from the germline V gene. CDR3 loop: CASSYSSLDRLGRSYGYTF. The CDR3 nucleotides read TGTGCCAGCAGTTACTCGAGCCTGGACAGGTTGGGGAGGAGCTATGGCTACACCTTC.

V usage is TRBV19 and J usage is TRBJ2-5, with D perhaps TRBD1 (5 bases). This CDR3 comprises 16 residues. The germline gives CDR1 LNHDA, CDR2 SQIVND (reference sequence). V gave up 3 bases and J gave up 1 base, with 15 bases separating them. CDR3 residues: CASSMGGKGIQETQYF. In nucleotides, the CDR3 is TGTGCCAGTAGTATGGGTGGTAAGGGGATCCAAGAGACCCAGTACTTC.

The J gene is TRBJ1-5, the V gene TRBV5-5; possibly TRBD1 for D (6 bases). Germline V gene lookup returns CDR1 SGHKS and CDR2 YYEKEE (reference sequence). The V end lost 4 bases, the J end lost 11 bases, and 22 bases lay between the germline ends. CDR3 length equals 15 residues. The CDR3 here is CASSSDGGPGMAQHF. As DNA, the CDR3 is TGTGCCAGCAGCAGTGACGGGGGCCCCGGTATGGCCCAGCATTTT.

The rearrangement links TRBV12-2 to TRBJ1-3. TRBV12-2 is a documented pseudogene. CDR3 length: 19 residues. The CDR3 DNA reads as TGTGCAAGTCGCCCGAAGCTCCAGGAGGACCCGAACTCTGGAAACACCATATATTTT. Amino acid sequence: CASRPKLQEDPNSGNTIYF.

The chain uses TRBV27 and TRBJ2-1, with D tentatively TRBD1 or TRBD2 (6 bases each). The V and J ends lost 7 bases and 12 bases respectively, with 16 bases between them. Germline loops: CDR1 MNHEY, CDR2 SMNVEV (reference sequence). This CDR3 comprises 12 residues. The CDR3 nucleotides read TGTGCCAGCAATGGGGAAGGGGGGTTGCAGTTCTTC. This translates into CASNGEGGLQFF.